This T cell receptor beta chain was retrieved from a study of T cells in Graves' hyperthyroidism and ophthalmopathy. Over 18 months, lack of ophthalmopathy progression marked Graves' hyperthyroidism as stable. Any patient presenting with uncontrolled infection, other autoimmune disease, pregnancy or lactation was left out. Study outcomes and limitations: Model-based prediction identified ophthalmopathy a median roughly 6.1 months prior to its onset.

Comments on this clonotype: Its antigen is as yet unknown.

Authors of the study amplified TCR beta CDR3 regions from RNA transcripts. First-round RT-PCR of the TCR CDR3 relied on the HTBI primer set. In TCRdb, the multiplex PCR reads were re-called with MiXCR into one record per CDR3 protein. The sample has approximately 590,000 distinct CDR3 sequences, approximately 14% seen once. This CDR3 has 12 residues. Looked up from germline, CDR1 is DFQATT and CDR2 is SNEGSKA (reference sequence). V was pared by 6 bases and J by 7 bases, with 13 bases between. This sequence joins TRBV20-1 and TRBJ1-5; tentatively, D is TRBD1 (6 bases). The specimen sequenced was blood. This clonotype originated in a woman in her 30s with Graves' hyperthyroidism. CDR3 amino acids: CSALDSRQPQHF. The CDR3 DNA follows: TGCAGTGCCTTGGACAGCCGCCAGCCCCAGCATTTT.